This TCR beta chain was observed in a study of cytotoxic CD8 clonotypes in ibrutinib-treated CLL. Overall study context: The study included 11 relapsed/refractory and roughly 16 treatment-naive patients; under 18 had IGHV unmutated disease. Partial response was seen in roughly 25 patients and complete response in 2; after median approximately 68 months, approximately 14 stayed remitted, about twelve progressed. Once patients had received a median around 12 months of treatment, range 6 to 36, response samples were obtained. Study-wide findings and caveats: Rising at ibrutinib response, clonality subsequently fell back toward baseline at progression.

There are a few counts of this clone. Its specificity is not known. In germline, CDR1 is MNHEY, CDR2 SVGAGI. With V trimmed by 5 bases and J by 3 bases, 3 bases remained unmatched. The length of the CDR3 is 14 residues. Sequencing used immunoSEQ multiplex PCR; TCRdb keeps in-frame clones, though not all of them. The sample contains approximately 340,000 clones, over 55% of which appear only once. The sample was PBMCs, taken after 36 months of ibrutinib treatment. This clonotype was obtained from a human donor with chronic lymphocytic leukemia. The genes are TRBV6-5 and TRBJ2-2, with TRBD2 identical over 7 bases. The CDR3 protein is CASSASGDTGELFF. The CDR3 DNA reads TGTGCCAGCAGTGCGAGCGGGGACACCGGGGAGCTGTTTTTT.